These T cell receptor beta chains were read from a single sample in a study of blood T cell repertoires in COVID-19. TCRdb keeps only in-frame clones here, not all; method: immunoSEQ multiplex PCR. Among about 440,000 clones, about 91% were seen once, and the ten largest hold over 10%. The sample taken for sequencing was peripheral blood. These receptors came from a woman aged 50 to 60 with COVID-19, enrolled during active disease. The conserved cysteine and the conserved F or W are not part of the CDR3 here. The order of the fields is J gene, V gene, CDR3 protein.

j_gene: TRBJ2-1
v_gene: TRBV5-1
CDR3aa: ASSLDNYNEQF

j_gene: TRBJ2-5
v_gene: TRBV5-1
CDR3aa: ASSLEQGVGETQY

j_gene: TRBJ1-4
v_gene: TRBV5-1
CDR3aa: ASSVRETRNEKLF

j_gene: TRBJ1-4
v_gene: TRBV4-1
CDR3aa: ASSQTAGTNEKLF

j_gene: TRBJ2-7
v_gene: TRBV7-9
CDR3aa: ASSTLSGDSKTEQY

j_gene: TRBJ2-1
v_gene: TRBV3-1/TRBV3-2
CDR3aa: ASSQDPFNEQF

j_gene: TRBJ2-7
v_gene: TRBV24-1
CDR3aa: ATSDPGSGGQY

j_gene: TRBJ1-2
v_gene: TRBV7-9
CDR3aa: ASSLDRAGYT

j_gene: TRBJ1-5
v_gene: TRBV2
CDR3aa: ASIGQANQPQH

j_gene: TRBJ2-3
v_gene: TRBV2
CDR3aa: ASTLSGASGTQY

j_gene: TRBJ1-1
v_gene: TRBV30
CDR3aa: AWSSGQLNTEAF

j_gene: TRBJ2-5
v_gene: TRBV7-6
CDR3aa: ASSPDRGRRTQY

j_gene: TRBJ2-1
v_gene: TRBV6-5
CDR3aa: ASGIAGGLVGPF

j_gene: TRBJ1-1
v_gene: TRBV6-5
CDR3aa: ASSITGWAEAF

j_gene: TRBJ2-1
v_gene: TRBV19
CDR3aa: ASSRWRAGGISNEQF

j_gene: TRBJ2-7
v_gene: TRBV5-1
CDR3aa: ASSSVYEQY

j_gene: TRBJ1-6
v_gene: TRBV4-1
CDR3aa: ASSPQGGYNSPLH

j_gene: TRBJ2-7
v_gene: TRBV11-1
CDR3aa: ASSFRQGQGEQY

j_gene: TRBJ1-4
v_gene: TRBV7-9
CDR3aa: ASSPLVGTVYEKLF

j_gene: TRBJ2-7
v_gene: TRBV27
CDR3aa: ASSPRLSREQY

j_gene: TRBJ1-1
v_gene: TRBV10-3
CDR3aa: AITEGGGDAF

j_gene: TRBJ1-2
v_gene: TRBV6-1
CDR3aa: ASSEAGTGGYGYT

j_gene: TRBJ1-4
v_gene: TRBV3-1/TRBV3-2
CDR3aa: ASSQDMGSSGGKLF

j_gene: TRBJ2-5
v_gene: TRBV28
CDR3aa: ASSLASQETQY

j_gene: TRBJ2-3
v_gene: TRBV9
CDR3aa: ASSVDGGATTDTQY

j_gene: TRBJ1-5
v_gene: TRBV28
CDR3aa: ASSSPQGVQPQH

j_gene: TRBJ1-1
v_gene: TRBV1
CDR3aa: TSSQGNRTGNTEAF

j_gene: TRBJ2-1
v_gene: TRBV11-2
CDR3aa: ASATSGGWNEQF

j_gene: TRBJ1-1
v_gene: TRBV2
CDR3aa: ASPSNTEAF

j_gene: TRBJ2-5
v_gene: TRBV28
CDR3aa: ASSYYTGVRETQY

j_gene: TRBJ2-3
v_gene: TRBV5-4
CDR3aa: ASSPDRRADTQY

j_gene: TRBJ2-7
v_gene: TRBV6-5
CDR3aa: ASGGAEQY

j_gene: TRBJ2-3
v_gene: TRBV30
CDR3aa: AWSGTGDTQY

j_gene: TRBJ1-3
v_gene: TRBV30
CDR3aa: AWDSTGFGNTIY

j_gene: TRBJ1-1
v_gene: TRBV6-6
CDR3aa: ASSYRTEAF

j_gene: TRBJ2-2
v_gene: TRBV6-5
CDR3aa: ASSYGRDTGELF

j_gene: TRBJ2-1
v_gene: TRBV7-9
CDR3aa: ASSLAVGQGSYNEQF

j_gene: TRBJ2-7
v_gene: TRBV5-1
CDR3aa: ASMGTWTGMDEQY

j_gene: TRBJ1-2
v_gene: TRBV20-1
CDR3aa: SALTGNGYT

j_gene: TRBJ2-6
v_gene: TRBV3-1/TRBV3-2
CDR3aa: ASSQRGIFPSGANVLT

j_gene: TRBJ1-2
v_gene: TRBV6-1
CDR3aa: ASSELDTGNYGYT

j_gene: TRBJ1-1
v_gene: TRBV10-3
CDR3aa: AISGIDRAGTEAF

j_gene: TRBJ2-1
v_gene: TRBV28
CDR3aa: ASSLSRDRAYLSYNEQF

j_gene: TRBJ1-5
v_gene: TRBV20-1
CDR3aa: SASVQGYSNQPQH

j_gene: TRBJ1-6
v_gene: TRBV9
CDR3aa: ASSARQGTDSPLH

j_gene: TRBJ2-1
v_gene: TRBV5-5
CDR3aa: ASSLAKIAGYNEQF

j_gene: TRBJ2-2
v_gene: TRBV4-2
CDR3aa: ASSRAGLAGGPDTGELF

j_gene: TRBJ1-2
v_gene: TRBV19
CDR3aa: ASSPRGYYGYT

j_gene: TRBJ1-6
v_gene: TRBV30
CDR3aa: ALNVRGSYNSPLH

j_gene: TRBJ1-5
v_gene: TRBV5-4
CDR3aa: ATRQGGGNQPQH

j_gene: TRBJ1-3
v_gene: TRBV29-1
CDR3aa: SVVGENTIY

j_gene: TRBJ2-1
v_gene: TRBV24-1
CDR3aa: AIRYGTGVFDEQF

j_gene: TRBJ2-7
v_gene: TRBV7-2
CDR3aa: ASSLDRTEQY

j_gene: TRBJ1-2
v_gene: TRBV28
CDR3aa: ASSSGEYGYT

j_gene: TRBJ1-1
v_gene: TRBV2
CDR3aa: ASGQRIMNTEAF

j_gene: TRBJ2-1
v_gene: TRBV5-1
CDR3aa: ASSGPLAGGRSYNEQF

j_gene: TRBJ2-1
v_gene: TRBV19
CDR3aa: ASSIVTSGGVYEQF